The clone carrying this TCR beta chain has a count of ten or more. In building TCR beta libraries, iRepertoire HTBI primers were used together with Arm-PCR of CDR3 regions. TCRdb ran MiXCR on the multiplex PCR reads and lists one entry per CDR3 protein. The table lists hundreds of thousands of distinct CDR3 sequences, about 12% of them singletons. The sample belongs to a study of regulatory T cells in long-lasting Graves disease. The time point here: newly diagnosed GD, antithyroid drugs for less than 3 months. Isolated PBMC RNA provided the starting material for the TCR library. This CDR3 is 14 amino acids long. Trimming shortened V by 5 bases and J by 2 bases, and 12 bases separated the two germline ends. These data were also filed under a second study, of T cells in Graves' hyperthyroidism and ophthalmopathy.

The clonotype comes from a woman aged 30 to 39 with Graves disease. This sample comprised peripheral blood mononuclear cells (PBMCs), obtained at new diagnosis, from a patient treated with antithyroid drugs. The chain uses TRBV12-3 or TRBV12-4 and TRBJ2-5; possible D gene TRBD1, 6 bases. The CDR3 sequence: CASSGWDTQETQYF. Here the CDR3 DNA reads TGTGCCAGCAGTGGGTGGGACACTCAAGAGACCCAGTACTTC.